This T cell receptor beta chain comes out of a study of CD8+CD57+ T cells in acquired aplastic anemia. Study-wide context: Mean DNA quantity obtained from sorted CD4+ and CD8+ cells was around 3.2 ug.

This clonotype has a count of ten or more. The antigen is not known. General study results and limits: Patients did not significantly differ from controls in CD8+ Simpson's diversity.

CDR3 and TCR beta VDJ profiling relied on a genomic DNA template. TCRdb fed the reads into MiXCR, producing one record per CDR3 protein. The table includes 150,000 to 200,000 distinct CDR3 sequences, about three fifths detected once. Per germline, CDR1 DFQATT and CDR2 SNEGSKA (reference sequence). The V segment lost 3 bases and the J segment 6 bases; nucleotides outside the gene matches: 15. The CDR3 is made up of 16 amino acids. The patients chosen for sequencing had shown expansion of CD8+CD57+ cells (detected by flow cytometry). Patients had received no therapy at the time of blood sampling. This clonotype was sampled from a human donor with aplastic anemia. The chain is built from TRBV20-1 and TRBJ1-2, with 8 nucleotides matching TRBD1. Sequenced input: sorted CD4+, CD8+, or CD8+CD57+ T cells (not recorded which) from PBMCs. The CDR3 nucleotides read TGCAGTGCTAGGGACAGGGAAGGAACTGCTAGTCATGGCTACACCTTC. This sequence encodes CSARDREGTASHGYTF.